This is a list of T cell receptor beta chains from one sample in a study of Graves' ophthalmopathy and Graves' hyperthyroidism. TCRdb used MiXCR to reprocess the multiplex PCR reads, holding one entry per CDR3 protein. Seen here are about 370,000 distinct CDR3 sequences, about a sixth observed once, and the top ten hold 2.4%. Sequencing was done on a sample of peripheral blood. All receptors derive from an adult woman with stable Graves' hyperthyroidism. CDR3s include the opening cysteine and the closing phenylalanine or tryptophan. Only some rows state a clone size, as once, few, many or a class for expanded clones.

CDR3 protein,V gene,clone size
CASSTGQGSSPLHF,TRBV7-3,many
CASSQEGSSYEQYF,TRBV18,few
CATSGRAGELFF,TRBV12-3/TRBV12-4,many
CASHKIRGRTEAFF,TRBV19,many
CSASKSGPQETQYF,TRBV20-1,many
CSVSGTSSLYEQYF,TRBV29-1,.
CASSLDPANYEQYF,TRBV7-9,many
CASSSPEGGSYTEAFF,TRBV28,many
CASSLGPIQETQYF,TRBV7-6,many
CASKGLSLNEQYF,TRBV6-2/TRBV6-3,many
CASSLEGSRSGSLTYEQYF,TRBV7-8,many
CSVVRSGGLSAEAFF,TRBV29-1,many
CATSRGIWNQPQHF,TRBV19,many
CASLYADTEASF,TRBV12-3/TRBV12-4,many
CASSVERAHEQYF,TRBV6-1,many
CSAQGQANYEQYF,TRBV20-1,many
CASLGRGGNTEAFF,TRBV6-5,many
CASSSEQGESSYEQYF,TRBV28,.
CASSQEGAGGGNIQPQHF,TRBV4-1,.
CASSPTDNTGELFF,TRBV18,many
CASNAGRTLYEQYF,TRBV28,.
CSVEGGQPREQYF,TRBV29-1,many
CASRRVSAYGYTF,TRBV5-1,.
CASSRTRPYNSPLHF,TRBV12-3/TRBV12-4,many
CASSKTSGAYEQYF,TRBV7-2,many
CASSLAVASYYGYTF,TRBV7-2,many